These T cell receptor beta chains were read from a single sample in a study of regulatory T cells in long-lasting Graves disease. TCRdb analysed the multiplex PCR reads with MiXCR anew, one entry per CDR3 protein. This table has around 470,000 distinct CDR3 sequences, around 13% appearing once. The sample was also reused in another study, on T cells in Graves' hyperthyroidism and ophthalmopathy.

Source: peripheral blood mononuclear cells (PBMCs), taken at new diagnosis, from a patient treated with antithyroid drugs. These receptors all stem from a woman in her fifties or sixties with Graves disease. Both conserved end residues are part of each CDR3. A D gene is named only where the DNA matches it firmly. Expanded clones get a size class; other rows say once, few or many, or leave the size out.

CDR3 DNA,CDR3 protein,V gene,clone size,J gene,D gene
TGTGCCAGCAGCCCGGGACAGGGTCCCCTTGGCTATGGCTACACCTTC,CASSPGQGPLGYGYTF,TRBV7-3,few,TRBJ1-2,TRBD1
TGTGCCAGCGGACAGGGCCGAATCTATGGCTACACCTTC,CASGQGRIYGYTF,TRBV7-9,few,TRBJ1-2,TRBD1
TGTGCCAGCAGTATATGGGGGACGGGAGGACTCTACAATGAGCAGTTCTTC,CASSIWGTGGLYNEQFF,TRBV28,many,TRBJ2-1,TRBD2
TGTGCCAGCAGGACAGGTTATCCGGGAAACACCATATATTTT,CASRTGYPGNTIYF,TRBV6-1,few,TRBJ1-3,.
TGTGCCTGGAACCTTGGGGAGACCCAGTACTTC,CAWNLGETQYF,TRBV30,few,TRBJ2-5,.
TGTGCCAGCAGTGGGTTAGCCAGTGCGGACTTC,CASSGLASADF,TRBV28,many,TRBJ2-7,.
TGTGCCAGCTCACCACCAGGGGGCTCCTACGAGCAGTACTTC,CASSPPGGSYEQYF,TRBV18,.,TRBJ2-7,.
TGTGCCAGCAGTGAAGGTAGCGGAGACTACGAGCAGTACTTC,CASSEGSGDYEQYF,TRBV2,.,TRBJ2-7,.
TGTGCCAGCGGGAGTTGGACTAGCGGAATCCAAGAGACCCAGTACTTC,CASGSWTSGIQETQYF,TRBV28,few,TRBJ2-5,TRBD2
TGCAGTGCTAGAGATTTGGGACTAGCTCCCTACGAGCAGTACTTC,CSARDLGLAPYEQYF,TRBV20-1,many,TRBJ2-7,TRBD2
TGTGCCAGCAGACTAAGACTAGCGGGACAGGTCGCGGATACGCAGTATTTT,CASRLRLAGQVADTQYF,TRBV2,many,TRBJ2-3,TRBD2
TGTGCCAGTAGTATATGGGATGGGGGAAACAATGAGCAGTTCTTC,CASSIWDGGNNEQFF,TRBV19,once,TRBJ2-1,.
TGTGCCAGCTCAACTAGGGTCGGTTACAATGAGCAGTTCTTC,CASSTRVGYNEQFF,TRBV18,.,TRBJ2-1,.
TGTGCCTGGAGTGAGAAAACAGGGGCCTCTGGGGCCAACGTCCTGACTTTC,CAWSEKTGASGANVLTF,TRBV30,many,TRBJ2-6,TRBD1
TGTGCCAGTAGTGCCCGGGTAGCGGGAGGCAACCCCTACAATGAGCAGTTCTTC,CASSARVAGGNPYNEQFF,TRBV19,.,TRBJ2-1,TRBD2
TGCAGTGCTAGAGATGGGGCGGGAGGCCAAGAGACCCAGTACTTC,CSARDGAGGQETQYF,TRBV20-1,.,TRBJ2-5,TRBD2
TGCAGTGCTAGAAGGACAGGGGCTAGGACCCAGTACTTC,CSARRTGARTQYF,TRBV20-1,few,TRBJ2-5,TRBD1
TGTGCCAGCAGCCCCGCTAGCGGGATTGGTAGGAGCAATGAGCAGTTCTTC,CASSPASGIGRSNEQFF,TRBV28,few,TRBJ2-1,TRBD2
TGTGCCAGCTCACCACCGCAGCGGGAGGGCCCCTACAATGAGCAGTTCTTC,CASSPPQREGPYNEQFF,TRBV18,.,TRBJ2-1,TRBD2
TGTGCCAGCAGTAGGGACAGGGCTGACACTGAAGCTTTCTTT,CASSRDRADTEAFF,TRBV2,many,TRBJ1-1,TRBD1
TGTGCCACCGGCAGGACTAGCGGGAGTTCCCACACAGATACGCAGTATTTT,CATGRTSGSSHTDTQYF,TRBV24-1,many,TRBJ2-3,TRBD2
TGTGCCTGGAGTGTTCTAGGGCGACTAGCGGGAGCCGAGCAGTTCTTC,CAWSVLGRLAGAEQFF,TRBV30,many,TRBJ2-1,TRBD2
TGTGCCAGTAGTATCGCGGGACAGCGCACAGATACGCAGTATTTT,CASSIAGQRTDTQYF,TRBV19,few,TRBJ2-3,.
TGTGCCAGCAGTGAGGAGGGCCCCTACAATGAGCAGTTCTTC,CASSEEGPYNEQFF,TRBV2,many,TRBJ2-1,.
TGTGCCAGCAGTTACTCGGCGGGGAGGGCAAACACCTATGGCTACACCTTC,CASSYSAGRANTYGYTF,TRBV6-2/TRBV6-3,.,TRBJ1-2,.
TGTGCCAGCAGCTTAGGGACAGCTCATAATTCACCCCTCCACTTT,CASSLGTAHNSPLHF,TRBV7-9,few,TRBJ1-6,.
TGTGCCAGCACTTCAGCCGGGACTAGCGGCACCTACGAGCAGTACTTC,CASTSAGTSGTYEQYF,TRBV6-1,once,TRBJ2-7,TRBD2
TGCGCCAGCAGCTTGTCGCTTTGGGGCAGATCCTCCGAGCAGTACTTC,CASSLSLWGRSSEQYF,TRBV5-1,many,TRBJ2-7,.
TGTGCCAGCAGCTTAGCGCGGGGAGGTCAGGACACCGGGGAGCTGTTTTTT,CASSLARGGQDTGELFF,TRBV7-6,.,TRBJ2-2,.
TGTGCCTGGAGCAGGGGCTCGGAGACCCAGTACTTC,CAWSRGSETQYF,TRBV30,many,TRBJ2-5,.
TGTGCCAGCAGCTTGAGGGGCGGACCTATCTACGAGCAGTACTTC,CASSLRGGPIYEQYF,TRBV5-6,many,TRBJ2-7,.
TGTGCCAGCAGTGAAGGGTCCCAGAGGGCTTATAATTCACCCCTCCACTTT,CASSEGSQRAYNSPLHF,TRBV6-2/TRBV6-3,.,TRBJ1-6,.
TGCAGCGTTGAAGACAGGGGGCTAAGGGAAAAACTGTTTTTT,CSVEDRGLREKLFF,TRBV29-1,many,TRBJ1-4,TRBD1
TGCAGCGTTGAAGGGACTAGCGGGTCGTACAATGAGCAGTTCTTC,CSVEGTSGSYNEQFF,TRBV29-1,.,TRBJ2-1,TRBD2
TGCAGTGCCTCCGAGACAGGTAACACTGAAGCTTTCTTT,CSASETGNTEAFF,TRBV20-1,.,TRBJ1-1,.
TGTGCCAGCAGTGTGGGGAATTTGGGGCAGCAGTACTTC,CASSVGNLGQQYF,TRBV27,.,TRBJ2-7,.
TGCAGCGCCTCGGACAGGGGTGGATCACCCCTCCACTTT,CSASDRGGSPLHF,TRBV29-1,few,TRBJ1-6,TRBD1
TGCAGTGCTAGAGGGGGGACAGGGAGCACAGATACGCAGTATTTT,CSARGGTGSTDTQYF,TRBV20-1,many,TRBJ2-3,TRBD1
TGTGCCAGCAGTTTACTGTCTCGGCAGGGCGCCTATAATTCACCCCTCCACTTT,CASSLLSRQGAYNSPLHF,TRBV12-3/TRBV12-4,many,TRBJ1-6,.
TGTGCCAGCTCACTACCGACAGGGGATAACACTGAAGCTTTCTTT,CASSLPTGDNTEAFF,TRBV18,many,TRBJ1-1,TRBD1
TGCGCCAGCAGCTCCGGGACCTCAAACTATGGCTACACCTTC,CASSSGTSNYGYTF,TRBV5-1,.,TRBJ1-2,.
TGTGCCAGCAGTCTTCTGCCGGGCCTGGGGAACACTGAAGCTTTCTTT,CASSLLPGLGNTEAFF,TRBV5-5,.,TRBJ1-1,.
TGTGCCAGCAGCTCAGCCCCCCGCGGACAAAGCTCCTACAATGAGCAGTTCTTC,CASSSAPRGQSSYNEQFF,TRBV7-2,many,TRBJ2-1,.
TGTGCCAGCAGCTTAGCGGGAGCGCAATACAATGAGCAGTTCTTC,CASSLAGAQYNEQFF,TRBV12-3/TRBV12-4,many,TRBJ2-1,TRBD2
TGTGCCAGCAGCTTGAATGGCTTCTCTGGGGCCAACGTCCTGACTTTC,CASSLNGFSGANVLTF,TRBV5-6,few,TRBJ2-6,.
TGTGCCAGCATCGTAGATGGTGGAGGGACCCAGTACTTC,CASIVDGGGTQYF,TRBV6-1,many,TRBJ2-5,.
TGTGCCAGCAGCTTAGCCAGTCAGGCTAGTTTTTCCAATGAGCAGTTCTTC,CASSLASQASFSNEQFF,TRBV7-6,many,TRBJ2-1,.
TGCGCCAGCAGTCGGGTACCGGGAGCCCAAGAGACCCAGTACTTC,CASSRVPGAQETQYF,TRBV10-1,few,TRBJ2-5,.
TGCAGCGTCTTAGGACAGGGCAGCTCCTACGAGCAGTACTTC,CSVLGQGSSYEQYF,TRBV29-1,many,TRBJ2-7,TRBD1